The entry below gives a single T cell receptor (beta chain) sequence along with its context. There is no known antigen for this receptor. One base away there is no much larger clone; base qualities are not given. The data belong to a study of T cell responses to AZD1222 COVID-19 vaccine (dated by TCRdb to the early 2020s). Context from the whole study: A total of under 250 trial participants underwent TCR sequencing, of whom about 200 had received two doses of AZD1222 and some 25 had received two doses of the MenACWY control vaccine. Trial participants were enrolled into age subgroups of 18-55, 56-69 and 70-plus years, which contained 148, 28 and 57 TCR-sequenced participants, respectively.

Paper-wide results and their limitations: Reportedly, almost half of the unique spike-specific TCRs recognized epitopes lying outside the regions that are mutated in the B.1.351 and B.1.1.7 variants. The whole spike protein was spanned by vaccine-associated CD4 TCRs, and dominant responses were seen in regions 160-218 and 743-854. The 56-69-year group was small, and its depth increase did not reach significance, likely because of low power. A significant rise in spike-specific TCR breadth and depth was observed after two AZD1222 doses relative to day 0 and relative to MenACWY recipients. Participants were mostly white British and included more females than males, and it was suggested by the authors that clonal diversity may have been underestimated. Because no day 14 peak-response samples were available, the repertoires could be characterized only after the peak T cell response. Conclusions about previously exposed vaccinees are limited because only a handful of AZD1222 recipients were SARS-CoV-2 seropositive at baseline.

This specimen's time point label, per the study, means: about 28 days (+/-7) after the second vaccine dose. The label giving this sample's treatment or condition can be read as: meningococcal conjugate vaccine given as trial control. Samples from vaccinated people were obtained from the UK trials COV001 and COV002, which included a single-blind randomized controlled phase 2/3 trial of AZD1222 (ChAdOx1 nCoV-19) in healthy adults. For TCRbeta chain sequencing, PBMC samples were collected from trial participants at day 0 and at day 28 after the second dose. The CDR3 regions of human TCRbeta chains were analyzed by immunosequencing. On the authors' methods: TCRs in the repertoires were matched against a reference library of SARS-CoV-2-specific TCRs that had been generated with the MIRA antigen-specificity platform. Breadth was defined as the fraction of unique TCRs that were SARS-CoV-2-associated, and depth was defined as the fraction of total T cells that were SARS-CoV-2-associated. Using the MIRA data, every spike-specific TCR was mapped to the spike region that the TCR reacted to and assigned to either a CD4 or a CD8 class. Log10-transformed breadth and depth values were compared by one-way ANOVA with Sidak's multiple comparisons tests. TCRdb took over this immuneACCESS table, retaining in-frame rearrangements with V and J assigned. Such tables are incomplete; in checked studies, under half of the missing clones stem from an unresolved V gene, and the remainder is unexplained. The DNA gave D and trimming, while V, J and clone size come from that table. The sample yields approximately 70,000 clones; around 88% were counted once. Of the sample, 10% falls within the top ten clones.

The sequence came from an adult who received the MenACWY meningococcal vaccine as a control. The specimen comprised peripheral blood, sampled 28 days after the second dose of the MenACWY control vaccine.

The nucleotide sequence is TGTGCCACCAGCCAGTCGTCTCGGAACACTGAAGCTTTCTTT. Its coded protein is CATSQSSRNTEAFF. Recombination connected TRBV15 to TRBJ1-1, with no confident D gene call. CDR1 and CDR2 were assigned from the germline V gene (reference sequence) as LNHNV and YYDKDF. The V and J ends are trimmed by 5 bases and 1 base, leaving 11 bases between them. The CDR3 starts with the cysteine, ends with the phenylalanine, and has 14 residues. The entry retains the CDR3 DNA only, 42 bases that are in frame from base 1.